This T cell receptor beta chain was captured by sequencing in a study of cytomegalovirus exposure and HLA in healthy donors. Study-level results: A previous analysis found most TCR beta V segments productive roughly 90% or roughly 30% of the time. In a later analysis, TCR association rates varied by HLA locus: DRB1 most, HLA-C fewest. In vitro work confirmed that three CMV-associated chains recognize CMV antigens. Another analysis was done later, and it associated roughly 15,000 TCR beta sequences with HLA alleles at 0.05 false discovery rate.

About this clone: What it binds is unknown.

The V gene's germline CDR1 is SQVTM and CDR2 ANQGSEA. Trimming took 7 bases from V and 5 from J; bases not matched to a gene: 15. This CDR3 is built from 15 residues. Use of 60 Vbeta and 13 Jbeta primers characterized the PCR. The method was immunoSEQ multiplex PCR; TCRdb's version includes in-frame clones alone and lacks a portion of them. The sample holds approximately 120,000 clones, over 60% seen once. The sequenced sample was PBMCs. The TCR sequence derives from a man aged 45-65 years in good health and CMV-seronegative. The J gene is TRBJ2-3, the V gene TRBV29-1; 7 nucleotides align to TRBD2. The CDR3, as DNA: TGCAGCGACCAGAGTGGTGGGGGGGGATTAGATACGCAGTATTTT. Its translation is CSDQSGGGGLDTQYF.